This TCR beta chain was found in a study of CD8+ T cells in alopecia areata. Study-wide results and caveats: Lesional tissue from the scalp (especially in alopecia totalis/universalis) showed higher clonality than normal scalp. Any link of baseline CD8+ expansion to response, resting on one nonresponder, remains uncertain.

This CDR3 has 13 amino acids. Germline lookup yields CDR1 GTSNPN and CDR2 SVGIG (reference sequence). Trimming stripped 3 bases from V and 5 bases from J, with 11 bases between. Treatment: oral pan-JAK inhibitor, 5-10 mg twice daily. Reverse transcribed after extraction, RNA yielded cDNA as the sequencing template. Sequenced by immunoSEQ multiplex PCR; TCRdb stores in-frame clones only, minus some. The top ten hold under 2% of the sample, which has around 290,000 clones, 58% seen once. A note on this clone: Its antigen is not identified.

Sequencing was performed on CD4+ T cells sorted from blood, taken at week 24, from a patient treated with tofacitinib. This sequence was found in a human donor with alopecia areata. The rearrangement links TRBV30 to TRBJ1-5; D may be TRBD1 (6 bases). The CDR3 DNA follows: TGTGCCTGGAGAGGCCACAGGGATCAGCCCCAGCATTTT. The encoded protein is CAWRGHRDQPQHF.